The entry below gives a single TCR beta chain sequence along with its context. Only in-frame clones appear in the TCRdb table, and some are missing; sequencing was by immunoSEQ multiplex PCR. The sample lists roughly 130,000 clones, approximately 84% occurring once. The source of the sample is a study of blood T cell repertoires in COVID-19. V gave up 0 bases and J gave up 8 bases, with 8 bases separating them. CDR3 length equals 13 residues. Sequenced: PBMCs or T cells enriched from blood (not recorded which). This receptor was identified in a woman aged 50 to 60 with acute COVID-19. The chain has TRBV12-3 or TRBV12-4 and TRBJ2-1, with D hard to call. CDR3 residues: CASSLALSDEQFF. The CDR3 DNA is TGTGCCAGCAGTTTAGCGCTCAGCGATGAGCAGTTCTTC.